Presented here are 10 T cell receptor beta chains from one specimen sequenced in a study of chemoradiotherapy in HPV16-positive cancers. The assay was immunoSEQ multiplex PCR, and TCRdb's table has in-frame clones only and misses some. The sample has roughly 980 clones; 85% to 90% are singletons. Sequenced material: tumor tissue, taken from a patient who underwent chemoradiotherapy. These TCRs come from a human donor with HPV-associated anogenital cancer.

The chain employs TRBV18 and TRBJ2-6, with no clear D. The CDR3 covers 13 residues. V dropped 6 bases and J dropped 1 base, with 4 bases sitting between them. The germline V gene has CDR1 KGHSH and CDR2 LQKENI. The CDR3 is CASSPSGANVLTF. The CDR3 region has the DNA TGTGCCAGCTCCCCTTCTGGGGCCAACGTCCTGACTTTC.

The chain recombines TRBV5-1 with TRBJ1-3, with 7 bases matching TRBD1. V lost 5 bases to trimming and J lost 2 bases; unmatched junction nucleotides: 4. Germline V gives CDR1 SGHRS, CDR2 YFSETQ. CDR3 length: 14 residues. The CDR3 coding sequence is TGCGCCAGCAGTGACAGGGCCCCTGGAAACACCATATATTTT. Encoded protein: CASSDRAPGNTIYF. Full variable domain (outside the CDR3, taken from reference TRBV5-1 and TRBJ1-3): KAGVTQTPRYLIKTRGQQVTLSCSPISGHRSVSWYQQTPGQGLQFLFEYFSETQRNKGNFPGRFSGRQFSNSRSEMNVSTLELGDSALYLCASSDRAPGNTIYFGEGSWLTVV.

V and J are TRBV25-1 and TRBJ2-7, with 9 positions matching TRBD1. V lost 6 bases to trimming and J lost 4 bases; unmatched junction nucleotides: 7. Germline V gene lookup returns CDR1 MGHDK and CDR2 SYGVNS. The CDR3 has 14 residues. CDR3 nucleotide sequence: TGTGCCAGCAGCCGCGGACAGGGGTTATACGAGCAGTACTTC. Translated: CASSRGQGLYEQYF.

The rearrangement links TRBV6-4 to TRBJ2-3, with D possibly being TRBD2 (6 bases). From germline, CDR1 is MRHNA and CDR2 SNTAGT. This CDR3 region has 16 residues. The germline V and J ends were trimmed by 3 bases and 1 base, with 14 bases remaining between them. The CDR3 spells CASSEMSGGGTDTQYF. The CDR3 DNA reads TGTGCCAGCAGTGAGATGAGCGGAGGGGGCACAGATACGCAGTATTTT.

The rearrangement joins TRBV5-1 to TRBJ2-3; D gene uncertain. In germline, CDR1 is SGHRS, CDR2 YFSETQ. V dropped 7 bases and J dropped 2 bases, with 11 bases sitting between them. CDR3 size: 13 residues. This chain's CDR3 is CASRATPTDTQYF. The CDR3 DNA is TGCGCCAGCCGCGCTACACCCACAGATACGCAGTATTTT.

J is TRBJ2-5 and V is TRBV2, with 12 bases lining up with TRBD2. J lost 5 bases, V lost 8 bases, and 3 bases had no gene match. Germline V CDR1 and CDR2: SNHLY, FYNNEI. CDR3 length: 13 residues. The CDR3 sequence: CASRGTSGETQYF. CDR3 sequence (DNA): TGTGCCAGCCGCGGGACTAGCGGGGAGACCCAGTACTTC.

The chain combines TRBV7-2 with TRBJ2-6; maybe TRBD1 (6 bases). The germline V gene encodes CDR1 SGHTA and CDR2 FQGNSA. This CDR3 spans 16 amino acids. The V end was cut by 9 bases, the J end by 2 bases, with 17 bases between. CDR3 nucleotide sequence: TGTGCCAGTTCCCTTCAGGGGACAACTGGGGCCAACGTCCTGACTTTC. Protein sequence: CASSLQGTTGANVLTF.

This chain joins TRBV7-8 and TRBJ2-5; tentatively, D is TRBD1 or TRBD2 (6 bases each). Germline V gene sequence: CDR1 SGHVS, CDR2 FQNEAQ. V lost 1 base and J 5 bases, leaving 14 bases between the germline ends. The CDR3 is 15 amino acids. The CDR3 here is CASSLGQGGRETQYF. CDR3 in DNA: TGTGCCAGCAGCTTAGGTCAAGGGGGGCGGGAGACCCAGTACTTC.

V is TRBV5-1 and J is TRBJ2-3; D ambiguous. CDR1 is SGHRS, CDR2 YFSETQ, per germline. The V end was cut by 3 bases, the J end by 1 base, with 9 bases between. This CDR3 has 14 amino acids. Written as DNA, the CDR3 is TGCGCCAGCAGCTCGGCCCGGCGCACAGATACGCAGTATTTT. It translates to CASSSARRTDTQYF.

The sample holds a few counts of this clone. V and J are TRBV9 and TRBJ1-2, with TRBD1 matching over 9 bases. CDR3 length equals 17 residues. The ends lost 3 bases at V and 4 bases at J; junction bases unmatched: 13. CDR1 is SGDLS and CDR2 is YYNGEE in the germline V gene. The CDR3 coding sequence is TGTGCCAGCAGCGGCCCCCGGGGAAGGGACAGGGTCTATGGCTACACCTTC. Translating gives CASSGPRGRDRVYGYTF.